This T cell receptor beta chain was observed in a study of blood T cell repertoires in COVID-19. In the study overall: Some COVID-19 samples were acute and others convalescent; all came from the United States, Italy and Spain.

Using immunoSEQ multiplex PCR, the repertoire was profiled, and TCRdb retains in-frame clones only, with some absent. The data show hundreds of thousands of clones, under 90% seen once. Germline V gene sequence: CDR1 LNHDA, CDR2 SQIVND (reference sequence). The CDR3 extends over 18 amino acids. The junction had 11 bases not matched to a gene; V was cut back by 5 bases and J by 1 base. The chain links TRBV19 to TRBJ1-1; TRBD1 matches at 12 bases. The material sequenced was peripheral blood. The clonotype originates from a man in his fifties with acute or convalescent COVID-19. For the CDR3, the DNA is TGTGCCAGTAGTTCCCCCTTTGGGACAGGGGGCTGGAACACTGAAGCTTTCTTT. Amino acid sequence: CASSSPFGTGGWNTEAFF.